These T cell receptor beta chains were read from a single sample in a study of OX40 agonist ivuxolimab in advanced cancers. The data were produced by immunoSEQ multiplex PCR, yet TCRdb's version contains in-frame clones alone and is incomplete. The top ten clones hold more than 13% of a sample with about 46,000 clones, approximately 90% of them seen once. Here the sequenced sample was CD4+ or CD8+ T cells sorted from blood, taken in a trial of the OX40 agonist ivuxolimab. These receptors all come from an adult with an advanced solid tumor such as melanoma, head and neck, liver or kidney cancer. CDR3s include the opening cysteine and the closing phenylalanine or tryptophan. A D gene is named only where the DNA matches it firmly. For some rows the clone size is stated as once, few or many, or as a class when expanded; others skip it.

v_gene: TRBV11-2
d_gene: -
j_gene: TRBJ1-5
abundance: -
CDR3nt: TGTGCCAGCAGTCCTGGGCAGGGGATTCAGCCCCAGCATTTT
CDR3aa: CASSPGQGIQPQHF

v_gene: TRBV14
d_gene: -
j_gene: TRBJ1-5
abundance: few
CDR3nt: TGTGCCAGCAGTCGAGCCGGGACAAATCAGCCCCAGCATTTT
CDR3aa: CASSRAGTNQPQHF

v_gene: TRBV19
d_gene: -
j_gene: TRBJ1-1
abundance: -
CDR3nt: TGTGCCAGTACAAGGGGGTGGGGCAAAGGAACTGAAGCTTTCTTT
CDR3aa: CASTRGWGKGTEAFF

v_gene: TRBV6-6
d_gene: TRBD1
j_gene: TRBJ2-1
abundance: -
CDR3nt: TGTGCCAGCAGTTTAGACAGGGGAAGTGAGCAGTTCTTC
CDR3aa: CASSLDRGSEQFF

v_gene: TRBV11-2
d_gene: -
j_gene: TRBJ1-1
abundance: -
CDR3nt: TGTGCCAGCAGCCCCAGGGGTGTCCTGAACACTGAAGCTTTCTTT
CDR3aa: CASSPRGVLNTEAFF

v_gene: TRBV18
d_gene: -
j_gene: TRBJ2-1
abundance: -
CDR3nt: TGTGCCAGCTCGCTTAGTGATGAGCAGTTCTTC
CDR3aa: CASSLSDEQFF

v_gene: TRBV11-2
d_gene: -
j_gene: TRBJ2-7
abundance: -
CDR3nt: TGTGCCAGCAGCTTCGTCCTAACACCCTACGAGCAGTACTTC
CDR3aa: CASSFVLTPYEQYF

v_gene: TRBV6-5
d_gene: -
j_gene: TRBJ1-4
abundance: -
CDR3nt: TGTGCCAGCAGTTACAAAAGTGAAAAACTGTTTTTT
CDR3aa: CASSYKSEKLFF

v_gene: TRBV19
d_gene: -
j_gene: TRBJ1-1
abundance: -
CDR3nt: TGTGCCAGTACCTCAGGCGGAGGGGAGAAGACTGAAGCTTTCTTT
CDR3aa: CASTSGGGEKTEAFF

v_gene: TRBV10-3
d_gene: -
j_gene: TRBJ2-6
abundance: -
CDR3nt: TGTGCCATCAGTGATGGGAATACTGGGGCCAACGTCCTGACTTTC
CDR3aa: CAISDGNTGANVLTF

v_gene: TRBV28
d_gene: -
j_gene: TRBJ2-7
abundance: -
CDR3nt: TGTGCCAGCAGTTCCTGGGGCGGATACGAGCAGTACTTC
CDR3aa: CASSSWGGYEQYF

v_gene: TRBV4-1
d_gene: -
j_gene: TRBJ1-5
abundance: -
CDR3nt: TGCGCCAGCAGCCAATCATGGGACCTGGGCAATCAGCCCCAGCATTTT
CDR3aa: CASSQSWDLGNQPQHF

v_gene: TRBV19
d_gene: -
j_gene: TRBJ2-3
abundance: -
CDR3nt: TGTGCCAGTAGTACCGAAACAGGAACTAGCACAGATACGCAGTATTTT
CDR3aa: CASSTETGTSTDTQYF

v_gene: TRBV7-6
d_gene: TRBD1
j_gene: TRBJ1-3
abundance: once
CDR3nt: TGTGCCAGCAGCCCCGCCGGGACAGCCTCTGGAAACACCATATATTTT
CDR3aa: CASSPAGTASGNTIYF

v_gene: TRBV15
d_gene: -
j_gene: TRBJ1-3
abundance: -
CDR3nt: TGTGCCACCAGCAGAGGGGGCGGCGTTGGCCTCTCTGGAAACACCATATATTTT
CDR3aa: CATSRGGGVGLSGNTIYF

v_gene: TRBV18
d_gene: TRBD1
j_gene: TRBJ2-7
abundance: once
CDR3nt: TGTGCCAGCTCACAAGGACAGGGGGCTATCTACGAGCAGTACTTC
CDR3aa: CASSQGQGAIYEQYF

v_gene: TRBV7-3
d_gene: -
j_gene: TRBJ2-1
abundance: -
CDR3nt: TGTGCCAGCAGCTTAACCGGGACGTACAATGAGCAGTTCTTC
CDR3aa: CASSLTGTYNEQFF

v_gene: TRBV5-4
d_gene: -
j_gene: TRBJ2-2
abundance: -
CDR3nt: TGTGCCAGCCAAGTGGGCGGGATCCAGGAGGACGGGGAGCTGTTTTTT
CDR3aa: CASQVGGIQEDGELFF

v_gene: TRBV14
d_gene: -
j_gene: TRBJ1-6
abundance: -
CDR3nt: TGTGCCAGCAGCCAAGTCGCGGAGGGCGGTAATTCACCCCTCCACTTT
CDR3aa: CASSQVAEGGNSPLHF

v_gene: TRBV28
d_gene: TRBD1
j_gene: TRBJ1-1
abundance: -
CDR3nt: TGTGCCAGCAGTCCCGGACAGGGTGAAGCTTTCTTT
CDR3aa: CASSPGQGEAFF

v_gene: TRBV27
d_gene: TRBD2
j_gene: TRBJ2-7
abundance: -
CDR3nt: TGTGCCAGCAGTTTAGGGGTAGCGGGGCTCTCCTACGAGCAGTACTTC
CDR3aa: CASSLGVAGLSYEQYF

v_gene: TRBV4-1
d_gene: TRBD2
j_gene: TRBJ2-1
abundance: once
CDR3nt: TGCGCCAGCAGCCTAGCGGGCAGCTCCTACAATGAGCAGTTCTTC
CDR3aa: CASSLAGSSYNEQFF

v_gene: TRBV19
d_gene: TRBD2
j_gene: TRBJ2-3
abundance: -
CDR3nt: TGTGCCAGTGGGGGGGTTCCAGATACGCAGTATTTT
CDR3aa: CASGGVPDTQYF

v_gene: TRBV25-1
d_gene: -
j_gene: TRBJ1-1
abundance: -
CDR3nt: TGTGCCAGCAGGTCCCTATGGACTGAAGCTTTCTTT
CDR3aa: CASRSLWTEAFF

v_gene: TRBV5-1
d_gene: TRBD1
j_gene: TRBJ2-7
abundance: -
CDR3nt: TGCGCCAGCAGTCCCTGGACAGGCCCCCAGTACTTC
CDR3aa: CASSPWTGPQYF

v_gene: TRBV27
d_gene: TRBD1
j_gene: TRBJ2-7
abundance: -
CDR3nt: TGTGCCAGCAGTGACACTTTACAGGGGTTGCGCTTCCGCAGGGGCTCCTACGAGCAGTACTTC
CDR3aa: CASSDTLQGLRFRRGSYEQYF

v_gene: TRBV18
d_gene: -
j_gene: TRBJ1-3
abundance: -
CDR3nt: TGTGCCAGCTCAGTATCGGGTGTCTCTGGAAACACCATATATTTT
CDR3aa: CASSVSGVSGNTIYF

v_gene: TRBV28
d_gene: TRBD2
j_gene: TRBJ2-3
abundance: -
CDR3nt: TGTGCCAGCAGTTCCAGACTAGCGGGACGCACAGATACGCAGTATTTT
CDR3aa: CASSSRLAGRTDTQYF

v_gene: TRBV6-6
d_gene: -
j_gene: TRBJ2-1
abundance: -
CDR3nt: TGTGCCAGCAAGCGGGGACAGAGCTCCTACAATGAGCAGTTCTTC
CDR3aa: CASKRGQSSYNEQFF

v_gene: TRBV28
d_gene: -
j_gene: TRBJ1-1
abundance: -
CDR3nt: TGTGCCAGCAGCCTGACAGGGAACACTGAAGCTTTCTTT
CDR3aa: CASSLTGNTEAFF

v_gene: TRBV10-3
d_gene: -
j_gene: TRBJ2-1
abundance: -
CDR3nt: TGTGCCATCAGGGATATGAATGAGCAGTTCTTC
CDR3aa: CAIRDMNEQFF

v_gene: TRBV28
d_gene: TRBD1
j_gene: TRBJ2-5
abundance: -
CDR3nt: TGTGCCAGCAGTTGCCGGCTCGACAGGGGGCAACAAGAGACCCAGTACTTC
CDR3aa: CASSCRLDRGQQETQYF

v_gene: TRBV19
d_gene: -
j_gene: TRBJ2-3
abundance: few
CDR3nt: TGTGCCAGTATAGGGCAAGCGGAAGATACGCAGTATTTT
CDR3aa: CASIGQAEDTQYF

v_gene: TRBV29-1
d_gene: -
j_gene: TRBJ1-1
abundance: -
CDR3nt: TGCAGCGTTGAGACTGTCCCCACTGAAGCTTTCTTT
CDR3aa: CSVETVPTEAFF

v_gene: TRBV7-2
d_gene: TRBD2
j_gene: TRBJ2-5
abundance: -
CDR3nt: TGTGCCAGCAGCTTAGCGGGGAGGGCGGAGACCCAGTACTTC
CDR3aa: CASSLAGRAETQYF

v_gene: TRBV7-9
d_gene: -
j_gene: TRBJ2-1
abundance: -
CDR3nt: TGTGCCAGCAGCTTAGTGTCCCCCGGCAATGAGCAGTTCTTC
CDR3aa: CASSLVSPGNEQFF

v_gene: TRBV30
d_gene: -
j_gene: TRBJ2-2
abundance: -
CDR3nt: TGTGCCTGGAGTGTACGCCGGACCTGGAGCACCGGGGAGCTGTTTTTT
CDR3aa: CAWSVRRTWSTGELFF

v_gene: TRBV7-6
d_gene: TRBD2
j_gene: TRBJ2-1
abundance: -
CDR3nt: TGTGCCAGCAGACCAACTAATACCCTAGCGGGAGGGCAGTTCTTC
CDR3aa: CASRPTNTLAGGQFF

v_gene: TRBV6-6
d_gene: -
j_gene: TRBJ2-7
abundance: -
CDR3nt: TGTGCCAGCAGTTACGCGACCCGGGACGAGCAGTACTTC
CDR3aa: CASSYATRDEQYF

v_gene: TRBV28
d_gene: TRBD1
j_gene: TRBJ2-7
abundance: -
CDR3nt: TGTGCCAGCAGGCCCGGGACAGGGAGTTACGAGCAGTACTTC
CDR3aa: CASRPGTGSYEQYF

v_gene: TRBV5-1
d_gene: TRBD2
j_gene: TRBJ2-7
abundance: -
CDR3nt: TGCGCCAGCAGCTTGGGCCCCGGCGGGGGGCAATCCTACGAGCAGTACTTC
CDR3aa: CASSLGPGGGQSYEQYF